This T cell receptor (beta chain) was identified during a study of radiation and T cells in renal cell carcinoma. Trimming removed 3 bases from V and 0 bases from J; junction bases left unmatched: 12. This CDR3 has 19 residues. The germline V gene has CDR1 KGHSH and CDR2 LQKENI. The time point here: blood 4 weeks post-SBRT, at nephrectomy. The treatment is: 15 Gy SBRT to primary tumor, nephrectomy 4 weeks later. The patient's renal cell carcinoma had clear cell pathology. The data were produced by immunoSEQ multiplex PCR, yet TCRdb's version contains in-frame clones alone and is incomplete. The sample holds 30,000 to 40,000 clones, over 75% seen once.

This sequence joins TRBV18 and TRBJ1-2, with TRBD1 matching 11 bases. The receptor was derived from a man in his 60s with renal cell carcinoma. Sequences were derived from blood, sampled from a patient whose treatment included radiotherapy and nephrectomy. The CDR3 here is CASSPRDRGFRVANYGYTF. CDR3 nucleotide sequence: TGTGCCAGCTCACCGAGGGACAGGGGGTTTAGGGTGGCTAACTATGGCTACACCTTC.